This TCR beta chain comes out of a study of CD8 T cells in ankylosing spondylitis. Study-level results: Fewer than ten highly homologous variants made up a TCR beta motif, and this motif appeared characteristic of ankylosing spondylitis blood.

This clonotype was counted ten times or more. The antigen is undetermined. This CDR3 has 17 residues. Using its own MiXCR run on the 5' RACE reads, TCRdb lists one record per CDR3 protein. The table has a few hundred thousand distinct CDR3 sequences, about 11% seen once. The receptor's source is a male donor with ankylosing spondylitis or in good health (not recorded which). The chain has TRBV21-1 and TRBJ2-3; TRBD1, as called in the table, went unchecked against the DNA. TRBV21-1 is annotated as a pseudogene. Sequencing was carried out using blood, either unsorted or a sorted T cell fraction (not recorded which). CDR3 amino acids: CASSTPLGHIGTDTQYF. In DNA, the CDR3 is TGTGCCAGCAGCACACCCTTGGGACACATAGGCACAGATACGCAGTATTTT.